This T cell receptor beta chain was observed in a study of shared clonotypes between healthy human individuals (dated by TCRdb to 2018 to 2020). For context, the study as a whole: A couple of women and three men aged 18 to 49 years were included in the cohort. For each donor, CD4 naive and CD4 memory were each given three plates, CD8 naive was given two plates, and CD8 memory was given one plate. Each donor's leukapheresis produced roughly between roughly 0.85 and 9.5 billion PBMCs. Blood TCR repertoires of 5 or 6 healthy adults were deeply sequenced to estimate repertoire size and the extent of clonotype sharing between individuals. Different laboratories and diverse techniques were used to prepare libraries and sequence TCR repertoires, to increase sequencing depth and limit assay-specific biases.

This clone has a single count. Its cognate antigen has yet to be identified. The sample holds no much larger clone one base away, and base qualities are not on file. TCR CDR3 regions were amplified from genomic DNA by multiplex PCR using the deep immunoSEQ assay. For each cell subset, the extracted genomic DNA was distributed evenly across all wells of several immunoSEQ 96-well plates, and each plate served as one replicate. Each replicate PCR for sorted subsets received 150 to 250 ng genomic DNA, equal to about 30,000 T cell genomes. The purified libraries were quantified using a Qubit 3.0 fluorometer, sized with a Bioanalyzer 2100, and then quantified again using the KAPA Library Quantification kit. A separate single-read 150-cycle Illumina NextSeq 550 flow cell was used to sequence each immunoSEQ 96-well plate. Per the authors' processing: Because the immunoSEQ output held only junctional sequences and lacked quality scores, the filtering could not match the filtering applied to full-length reads. To assign V/J genes and CDR3, sequences were annotated against IMGT germline references using PyIR, a Python wrapper for IgBLAST v1.9. Reads were removed for weak V/J assignments (E-value above 1e-6), missing CDR3, stop codons, out-of-frame junctions, or ambiguous translated residues. V3J clonotypes were defined as sequences sharing an identical inferred V gene, J gene, and CDR3 amino acid sequence. The percentage overlap between two repertoires was calculated by dividing the number of shared unique clonotypes by the size of the smaller repertoire. Repertoire richness was assessed with RTK rarefaction, the Chao1 estimator, and Recon v2.1 estimates of unobserved clonotypes. Generation probabilities for all TCRbeta clonotypes obtained by the gDNA method from a few donors were computed using OLGA. This immuneACCESS table, as held by TCRdb, lists in-frame sequences with V and J called but not all clones. Of the missing ones, under half trace to an unresolved V gene in checked studies; the others have no known cause. The V and J calls and clone size are taken from that table; D and trimming were inferred from the DNA. The sample table holds 2.3 million or so clones, of which about 92% were seen once. The ten most abundant clones make up about 0.41% of the sample.

The CDR3, from cysteine to phenylalanine, totals 17 residues. Kept here is only the CDR3 DNA, which spans 51 bases and is read in frame from base 1. Relative to germline, V is missing 1 base and J is missing 2 bases, with 7 bases of the junction outside any gene match. CDR1 and CDR2, looked up from the germline V gene, are LGHNA and YNFKEQ. Donors were healthy HIV-negative adults with no recently reported acute infections or vaccinations. Every donor was a Caucasian adult living in Nashville, Tennessee, USA. CD4+ T cells were enriched through magnetic negative selection, after which naive cells were positively selected on CD45RA and the remaining negative fraction served as the memory subset. Blood was collected by leukapheresis, and PBMCs were isolated by Ficoll-Histopaque density gradient centrifugation and then cryopreserved in liquid nitrogen vapor phase. Analytical flow cytometry was used to check the purity and quantity of each magnetically sorted T cell population. From each sorted fraction, genomic DNA was isolated and quantified by UV absorbance on a Nanodrop 2000c.

What the authors observed across the whole study: Even with the large sequencing depth, rarefaction of the sorted-subset datasets indicated that sequencing was incomplete. Clonotypes shared by all four sorted-subset donors showed higher generation probabilities than non-shared clonotypes. When a handful of donors were compared, the shared fraction of clonotypes was around 5% for naive CD4, roughly 3.4% for naive CD8, 2% to 2.5% for memory CD4, and 0.35% to 0.5% for memory CD8. Larger estimated clonotype richness was generally found for naive subsets than for memory subsets. Because the study included only a small number of donors, the genetic and exposure-history diversity represented was limited. Sampling was limited to blood, and TCR repertoires in tissue likely differ from TCR repertoires in blood. Based on pairwise subsampling, the degree of clonotype sharing among donors was expected to be affected by sequencing depth.

The rearrangement joined TRBV4-2 to TRBJ2-1; 8 central nucleotides agree with TRBD2. This clonotype was obtained from a man between 18 and 29 years old in good health. Some clones in this sample may be carry-over from other donors' samples. The sequenced material came from naive CD4+ T cells from PBMCs. The intended sense of this specimen's cell subset or site label: CD45RA+ positively selected. The sequence in DNA is TGTGCCAGCAGCCAAGGGCCGGCGGGAGGAACCTACAATGAGCAGTTCTTC. Its translation reads: CASSQGPAGGTYNEQFF.